This is a list of T cell receptor beta chains from one sample in a study of cytomegalovirus exposure and HLA in healthy donors. Measured with immunoSEQ multiplex PCR; TCRdb has only the in-frame clones, and not every one. The repertoire holds some 150,000 clones, with around 79% as singletons. Material for sequencing was PBMCs. Receptor source: a man in his thirties or forties in good health and CMV-seropositive. The CDR3 runs from the conserved cysteine through the conserved F or W. Fields, in order: V gene, D gene, CDR3 length, J gene, clone size, CDR3 protein, CDR3 DNA. The D gene is left open where the match is weak. Clone size is shown for a subset of rows, as once, few, many or a class of expanded clone.

V: TRBV6-5; D: -; length: 14; J: TRBJ1-2; size: many; CDR3: CASSLRETNYGYTF; DNA: TGTGCCAGCAGCCTCCGGGAGACTAACTATGGCTACACCTTC
V: TRBV28; D: TRBD1; length: 13; J: TRBJ2-5; size: -; CDR3: CASSFGTAETQYF; DNA: TGTGCCAGCAGTTTCGGGACAGCAGAGACCCAGTACTTC
V: TRBV30; D: TRBD1; length: 17; J: TRBJ1-6; size: -; CDR3: CAWSVPNRGSGNSPLHF; DNA: TGTGCCTGGAGTGTACCAAACAGGGGGTCGGGAAATTCACCCCTCCACTTT
V: TRBV4-1; D: TRBD2; length: 14; J: TRBJ2-3; size: -; CDR3: CASLSLAGGDTQYF; DNA: TGCGCCAGCCTTTCGCTAGCGGGAGGTGATACGCAGTATTTT
V: TRBV7-9; D: -; length: 14; J: TRBJ2-2; size: once; CDR3: CASSPNRDTGELFF; DNA: TGTGCCAGCAGCCCAAACCGGGATACCGGGGAGCTGTTTTTT
V: TRBV25-1; D: -; length: 15; J: TRBJ2-7; size: -; CDR3: CASSPWTALSYEQYF; DNA: TGTGCCAGCAGTCCTTGGACAGCCTTATCCTACGAGCAGTACTTC
V: TRBV7-9; D: -; length: 14; J: TRBJ2-1; size: -; CDR3: CASSLEGSYNEQFF; DNA: TGTGCCAGCAGCTTGGAGGGCTCCTACAATGAGCAGTTCTTC
V: TRBV30; D: TRBD2; length: 15; J: TRBJ2-2; size: -; CDR3: CAWSVGLAGDGELFF; DNA: TGTGCCTGGAGTGTAGGTCTAGCGGGAGACGGGGAGCTGTTTTTT
V: TRBV6-6; D: -; length: 15; J: TRBJ2-1; size: -; CDR3: CASSPPGAVDNEQFF; DNA: TGTGCCAGCAGCCCCCCTGGGGCCGTTGACAATGAGCAGTTCTTC
V: TRBV19; D: TRBD2; length: 19; J: TRBJ2-3; size: -; CDR3: CASSIIYVVGTNYTDTQYF; DNA: TGTGCCAGTAGTATAATTTACGTGGTGGGGACTAATTACACAGATACGCAGTATTTT
V: TRBV27; D: TRBD2; length: 23; J: TRBJ2-1; size: -; CDR3: CASTPGGRWSGRASVISYNEQFF; DNA: TGTGCCAGCACCCCAGGGGGTAGGTGGAGCGGGAGGGCCAGTGTAATATCCTACAATGAGCAGTTCTTC
V: TRBV7-9; D: -; length: 15; J: TRBJ2-2; size: -; CDR3: CASSLRGGSTGELFF; DNA: TGTGCCAGCAGCCTCCGAGGCGGATCCACCGGGGAGCTGTTTTTT
V: TRBV6-1; D: -; length: 13; J: TRBJ1-2; size: -; CDR3: CASSEDSNYGYTF; DNA: TGTGCCAGCAGTGAAGACAGCAACTATGGCTACACCTTC
V: TRBV28; D: -; length: 11; J: TRBJ2-5; size: -; CDR3: CASTFSETQYF; DNA: TGTGCCAGCACCTTCTCTGAGACCCAGTACTTC
V: TRBV2; D: TRBD1; length: 14; J: TRBJ2-3; size: -; CDR3: CASSGQGNLDTQYF; DNA: TGTGCCAGCTCTGGACAGGGAAACTTAGATACGCAGTATTTT
V: TRBV5-4; D: TRBD1; length: 15; J: TRBJ2-7; size: -; CDR3: CASSLAGQGAYEQYF; DNA: TGTGCCAGCAGCTTGGCGGGACAGGGGGCGTACGAGCAGTACTTC
V: TRBV2; D: TRBD1; length: 14; J: TRBJ1-1; size: few; CDR3: CASRTIRGFFEAFF; DNA: TGTGCCAGCCGGACGATCAGGGGGTTCTTCGAAGCTTTCTTT
V: TRBV7-2; D: TRBD2; length: 19; J: TRBJ2-3; size: -; CDR3: CASSPVPGLAGDITDTQYF; DNA: TGTGCCAGCAGCCCCGTCCCGGGACTAGCCGGAGATATCACAGATACGCAGTATTTT
V: TRBV11-2; D: TRBD1; length: 17; J: TRBJ2-1; size: -; CDR3: CASSLRFGTGEFNEQFF; DNA: TGTGCCAGCAGCTTAAGGTTTGGGACAGGGGAATTCAATGAGCAGTTCTTC
V: TRBV9; D: TRBD2; length: 15; J: TRBJ2-7; size: -; CDR3: CASSRGTSGTTRQYF; DNA: TGTGCCAGCAGCCGTGGGACTAGCGGAACTACGAGGCAGTACTTC
V: TRBV6-1; D: TRBD2; length: 13; J: TRBJ2-1; size: many; CDR3: CASSGLAENEQFF; DNA: TGTGCCAGCAGTGGTCTAGCGGAAAATGAGCAGTTCTTC
V: TRBV28; D: TRBD2; length: 19; J: TRBJ2-3; size: once; CDR3: CASSLDGGLAGGSTDTQYF; DNA: TGTGCCAGCAGTTTAGATGGGGGGCTAGCGGGGGGTAGCACAGATACGCAGTATTTT
V: TRBV28; D: -; length: 12; J: TRBJ1-2; size: -; CDR3: CASSPTNYGYTF; DNA: TGTGCCAGCAGCCCTACTAACTATGGCTACACCTTC
V: TRBV25-1; D: TRBD2; length: 16; J: TRBJ2-1; size: -; CDR3: CASSERDGRSYNEQFF; DNA: TGTGCCAGCAGTGAACGGGACGGGAGGTCATACAATGAGCAGTTCTTC
V: TRBV6-1; D: TRBD2; length: 15; J: TRBJ2-1; size: few; CDR3: CASTERASGYNEQFF; DNA: TGTGCCAGCACCGAACGGGCTAGCGGCTACAATGAGCAGTTCTTC
V: TRBV11-3; D: -; length: 14; J: TRBJ2-3; size: -; CDR3: CASSLTASTDTQYF; DNA: TGTGCCAGCAGCCTAACAGCTAGCACAGATACGCAGTATTTT
V: TRBV5-6; D: TRBD2; length: 15; J: TRBJ2-1; size: -; CDR3: CASSSGLAGYNEQFF; DNA: TGTGCCAGCAGCTCGGGACTAGCGGGATACAATGAGCAGTTCTTC
V: TRBV7-9; D: TRBD1; length: 14; J: TRBJ2-7; size: -; CDR3: CASDRGWAPYEQYF; DNA: TGTGCCAGCGACAGGGGGTGGGCCCCCTACGAGCAGTACTTC
V: TRBV25-1; D: -; length: 15; J: TRBJ1-2; size: once; CDR3: CASSEFRTDHYGYTF; DNA: TGTGCCAGCAGTGAATTCAGGACAGACCACTATGGCTACACCTTC
V: TRBV5-1; D: TRBD2; length: 18; J: TRBJ2-1; size: once; CDR3: CASSSRGLAGAVYNEQFF; DNA: TGCGCCAGCAGCTCTCGGGGACTAGCGGGAGCGGTCTACAATGAGCAGTTCTTC
V: TRBV28; D: TRBD1; length: 14; J: TRBJ1-5; size: -; CDR3: CASSQTGVVQPQHF; DNA: TGTGCCAGCAGCCAGACAGGGGTCGTCCAGCCCCAGCATTTT
V: TRBV9; D: -; length: 16; J: TRBJ2-5; size: -; CDR3: CASSSGAGVIQETQYF; DNA: TGTGCCAGCAGCTCAGGGGCGGGAGTGATTCAAGAGACCCAGTACTTC
V: TRBV28; D: -; length: 13; J: TRBJ2-7; size: once; CDR3: CASSLTSSYEQYF; DNA: TGTGCCAGCAGCCTTACTAGCTCCTACGAGCAGTACTTC
V: TRBV6-5; D: -; length: 13; J: TRBJ1-1; size: -; CDR3: CASSQWAGTEAFF; DNA: TGTGCCAGCAGTCAGTGGGCGGGTACTGAAGCTTTCTTT